Following are 25 T cell receptor beta chains from one sample sequenced in a study of response to subunit inactivated influenza vaccine (dated by TCRdb to 2017 to 2018). Preparation of the library involved RT-PCR. These reads were obtained on an Illumina HiSeq 2500. TCRdb passed the public sequencing reads through fastp at Q25 and MiXCR, retaining productive beta sequences. Rows are combined by CDR3 protein, so each entry shows the most common genes and DNA. The sample table lists roughly 620,000 distinct CDR3 sequences, roughly 10% of them with a count of one. The top ten constitute 11% of the sample. These data also featured in a second study, about T cells expressing NK-cell markers. Per that second paper: The TCR beta cDNA libraries were made using 5'RACE template switching, a step that added both a universal primer site and unique molecular identifiers.

Sample: PBMCs from blood, taken on the day of vaccination. Receptors originate from a man aged 50 to 60 who received an inactivated influenza vaccine. Donor details come from another sample of the same person, matched by shared clones.

This sequence joins TRBV6-5 and TRBJ2-7, with 8 bases aligning to TRBD1. CDR3 length: 12 residues. Germline trimming cut 8 bases from V and 6 bases from J; bases unmatched to any gene: 6. Germline V lookup: CDR1 MNHEY, CDR2 SVGAGI. This CDR3 reads CASQQGTGEQYF. CDR3 nucleotide sequence: TGTGCCAGCCAACAGGGGACAGGCGAGCAGTACTTC.

The V call is TRBV1, the J call TRBJ2-3; TRBD2, as called in the table, went unchecked against the DNA. TRBV1 is marked as a pseudogene. The CDR3 has 13 amino acids. Written as DNA, the CDR3 is TGCAGCGTGGGACTAGCGGGCCGGGATACGCAGTATTTT. Its protein product is CSVGLAGRDTQYF.

The CDR3 protein is CASSLGRGTSPLHF. The DNA for the CDR3 is TGTGCCAGCAGTTTGGGGCGGGGTACTTCACCCCTCCACTTT. This chain joins TRBV12-3 or TRBV12-4 and TRBJ1-6, with D tentatively TRBD1 (5 bases). Trimming pared 3 bases from V and 9 bases from J, leaving 12 bases between. This CDR3 has 14 residues.

The chain joins TRBV5-1 to TRBJ2-5; D possibly corresponds to TRBD1 (6 bases). The CDR3 runs 13 residues. V lost 1 base, J lost 3 bases, and 7 bases lay in between. Germline CDR1 SGHRS, CDR2 YFSETQ. CDR3 loop: CASSLTGKETQYF. The CDR3, as DNA: TGCGCCAGCAGCTTGACAGGGAAAGAGACCCAGTACTTC.

J is TRBJ2-5 and V is TRBV28; the match to TRBD1 covers 8 bases. V was pared by 5 bases and J by 5 bases, with 10 bases of the junction left unmatched. The length of the CDR3 is 15 residues. Germline V gives CDR1 MDHEN, CDR2 SYDVKM. The CDR3 DNA reads TGTGCCAGCAGTCAGGACAGGGTACGAGCGGAGACCCAGTACTTC. Translating it yields CASSQDRVRAETQYF.

This clonotype was counted between two and nine times. This CDR3 reads CSARARLAGGRTDTQYF. DNA of the CDR3: TGCAGTGCTAGAGCCCGTCTAGCGGGAGGCCGCACAGATACGCAGTATTTT. The chain couples TRBV20-1 to TRBJ2-3, with 11 positions matching TRBD2. CDR3 length: 17 amino acids. In germline, CDR1 is DFQATT, CDR2 SNEGSKA (reference sequence). Germline trimming cut 1 base from V and 1 base from J; bases unmatched to any gene: 7.

The CDR3 nucleotides read TGCGCCAGCAGCGACGGGACAGGAACGAACACTGAAGCTTTCTTT. Translated, it gives CASSDGTGTNTEAFF. The rearrangement joins TRBV5-1 to TRBJ1-1; TRBD1 matches 8 bases. CDR3 size: 15 residues. Germline V CDR1 and CDR2: SGHRS, YFSETQ. The J segment lost 1 base and the V segment lost 4 bases, leaving 6 bases of the junction unmatched.

The chain recombines TRBV3-1 with TRBJ1-1; the D is unclear. CDR3 length: 15 residues. Trimming cost V 4 bases and J 1 base, with 13 bases left between them. Germline assignment: CDR1 LGHDT and CDR2 YNNKEL (reference sequence). DNA of the CDR3: TGTGCCAGCAGCCCGTACGACACGGAGAACACTGAAGCTTTCTTT. Translated: CASSPYDTENTEAFF.

J is TRBJ1-4 and V is TRBV7-9; D ambiguous. Deletions cut 7 bases from V and 6 bases from J, with 15 bases between. Germline CDR1 and CDR2: SEHNR and FQNEAQ (reference sequence). The CDR3 spans 14 residues. Here the CDR3 DNA reads TGTGCCAGCACCCTGTCGGCTCCTGATGAAAAACTGTTTTTT. This gives the protein CASTLSAPDEKLFF.

The V and J genes are TRBV7-2 and TRBJ2-7; the D call may be TRBD1 or TRBD2 (5 bases each). Germline assignment: CDR1 SGHTA and CDR2 FQGNSA. Trimming pared 3 bases from V and 0 bases from J, leaving 9 bases between. The CDR3 spans 14 residues. DNA for the CDR3: TGTGCCAGCAGCTTTGACGGGGCCTCCTACGAGCAGTACTTC. Its protein product is CASSFDGASYEQYF.

This clonotype has just a few counts. The chain employs TRBV20-1 and TRBJ1-2; 8 bases match TRBD1. J was trimmed by 6 bases and V by 3 bases; bases with no gene match: 12. The CDR3 is 15 amino acids. CDR1 is DFQATT and CDR2 is SNEGSKA in the germline V gene (reference sequence). The CDR3 reads CSASQNGQGQDGYTF. The DNA of the CDR3 is TGCAGTGCTAGCCAAAACGGACAGGGTCAGGATGGCTACACCTTC.

The V call is TRBV5-5, the J call TRBJ1-1, with D maybe TRBD1 (5 bases). Germline V CDR1 and CDR2: SGHKS, YYEKEE (reference sequence). The CDR3 has 14 residues. The germline V and J ends were trimmed by 3 bases and 5 bases, with 14 bases remaining between them. CDR3 protein: CASSSMGQGTEAFF. The CDR3 DNA sequence: TGTGCCAGCAGCTCAATGGGGCAGGGAACTGAAGCTTTCTTT.

This clonotype was seen only a few times. The V and J genes are TRBV19 and TRBJ2-7; 12 nucleotides line up with TRBD1. This CDR3 spans 15 amino acids. With 3 bases clipped from V and 0 bases from J, the junction kept 0 bases outside the gene matches. Germline V CDR1 and CDR2: LNHDA, SQIVND (reference sequence). CDR3 region: CASSMGQGASYEQYF. The CDR3 DNA follows: TGTGCCAGTAGTATGGGACAGGGGGCCTCCTACGAGCAGTACTTC.

In its sample, this clonotype was seen a few times. V is TRBV11-1 and J is TRBJ1-2; D gene uncertain. V was pared by 3 bases and J by 0 bases, with 20 bases between. CDR1 is SGHAT and CDR2 is FQDESV in the germline V gene (reference sequence). The CDR3 consists of 18 residues. The CDR3: CASSFRKLLESPNYGYTF. The CDR3 nucleotides are TGTGCCAGCAGCTTCCGTAAACTATTAGAGTCCCCTAACTATGGCTACACCTTC.

This chain connects TRBV27 to TRBJ2-1, with D possibly TRBD1 on 6 matching bases. The CDR3 is 15 residues long. The V end lost 6 bases, the J end lost 1 base, and 13 bases lay between the germline ends. Germline V gene data show CDR1 as MNHEY and CDR2 as SMNVEV (reference sequence). The CDR3 sequence: CASSNEDRSYNEQFF. In nucleotides, the CDR3 is TGTGCCAGCAGCAATGAGGACAGATCCTACAATGAGCAGTTCTTC.

The V call is TRBV6-1, the J call TRBJ2-7; perhaps TRBD1 as D (6 bases). CDR3 length: 14 amino acids. Germline V lookup: CDR1 MNHNS, CDR2 SASEGT. Trimming left V 8 bases short and J 6 bases short, with 20 bases between. This CDR3 reads CASRQGGLGREQYF. CDR3 bases: TGTGCCAGCCGCCAAGGGGGTTTAGGGCGCGAGCAGTACTTC.

In this sample, this clonotype turned up a few times. The chain has TRBV12-3 or TRBV12-4 and TRBJ2-2; 9 nucleotides align to TRBD2. The CDR3 has 16 residues. V gave up 1 base and J gave up 2 bases; unmatched junction bases: 2. The CDR3 nucleotides are TGTGCCAGCAGTTTAGGAGCGGGGGGAAACACCGGGGAGCTGTTTTTT. This gives the protein CASSLGAGGNTGELFF.

Many counts were recorded for this clonotype. The rearrangement joins TRBV7-3 to TRBJ2-7, with D possibly being TRBD2 (5 bases). The ends were cut back, 5 bases at V and 0 bases at J, with 11 bases in the middle. From germline, CDR1 is SGHTA and CDR2 FQGTGA. The CDR3 spans 14 residues. The CDR3 region is CASSPLGSSYEQYF. The CDR3 DNA is TGTGCCAGCAGCCCCTTGGGGAGCTCCTACGAGCAGTACTTC. Full variable domain (outside the CDR3, taken from reference TRBV7-3 and TRBJ2-7): GAGVSQTPSNKVTEKGKYVELRCDPISGHTALYWYRQSLGQGPEFLIYFQGTGAADDSGLPNDRFFAVRPEGSVSTLKIQRTERGDSAVYLCASSPLGSSYEQYFGPGTRLTVT.

The chain combines TRBV12-3 or TRBV12-4 with TRBJ2-2, with D perhaps matching TRBD1 (7 bases). This CDR3 is 15 amino acids long. With 2 bases removed from V and 5 bases from J, the gap between germline ends came to 12 bases. The CDR3 region has the DNA TGTGCCAGCAGTTTAAGCAGGGGGAGGACCGGGGAGCTGTTTTTT. It yields the protein CASSLSRGRTGELFF.

The gene calls are TRBV6-2 or TRBV6-3 and TRBJ2-1; D is unclear. CDR1 and CDR2 from the germline V gene are MNHEY and SVGEGT. The V end was cut by 5 bases, the J end by 0 bases, with 8 bases between. The CDR3 consists of 14 residues. CDR3: CASSQVSSYNEQFF. As DNA, the CDR3 is TGTGCCAGCAGTCAGGTGAGCTCCTACAATGAGCAGTTCTTC.

The gene calls are TRBV12-3 or TRBV12-4 and TRBJ1-1; D call uncertain. The V and J ends lost 6 bases and 1 base respectively, with 15 bases between them. This CDR3 region has 15 residues. CDR3 sequence (DNA): TGTGCCAGCAGCATTCCGGGCTTATGGAACACTGAAGCTTTCTTT. Amino acids: CASSIPGLWNTEAFF.

This clonotype was seen a handful of times. The gene calls are TRBV5-5 and TRBJ2-7; D is unclear. V dropped 3 bases and J dropped 0 bases, with 4 bases sitting between them. CDR1 and CDR2 from the germline V gene are SGHKS and YYEKEE (reference sequence). The CDR3 length is 12 residues. The CDR3 sequence: CASSWVSYEQYF. The CDR3 DNA sequence: TGTGCCAGCAGCTGGGTCTCCTACGAGCAGTACTTC.

This clonotype was counted at least ten times. The chain uses TRBV15 and TRBJ2-1; D ambiguous. Trimming removed 0 bases from V and 8 bases from J, with 11 bases in between. CDR3 size: 14 residues. Looked up from germline, CDR1 is LNHNV and CDR2 is YYDKDF (reference sequence). The CDR3 loop is CATSRDAILHEQFF. The CDR3 DNA follows: TGTGCCACCAGCAGAGATGCCATCTTACATGAGCAGTTCTTC.

This clonotype has just a few counts. This chain links TRBV20-1 with TRBJ2-7, with TRBD2 matching over 7 bases. Germline assignment: CDR1 DFQATT and CDR2 SNEGSKA (reference sequence). The CDR3 extends over 12 amino acids. J was trimmed by 5 bases and V by 1 base; bases with no gene match: 2. CDR3 in DNA: TGCAGTGCTAGAGGACTAGCACACGAGCAGTACTTC. Translating gives CSARGLAHEQYF.

This sequence joins TRBV5-1 and TRBJ2-2; 8 positions match TRBD2. CDR1 is SGHRS and CDR2 is YFSETQ in the germline V gene. The CDR3 is 16 amino acids. V gave up 4 bases and J gave up 0 bases; unmatched junction bases: 5. The CDR3 DNA is TGCGCCAGCAGCATTCCGACTAGCGCGAACACCGGGGAGCTGTTTTTT. Encoded protein: CASSIPTSANTGELFF.